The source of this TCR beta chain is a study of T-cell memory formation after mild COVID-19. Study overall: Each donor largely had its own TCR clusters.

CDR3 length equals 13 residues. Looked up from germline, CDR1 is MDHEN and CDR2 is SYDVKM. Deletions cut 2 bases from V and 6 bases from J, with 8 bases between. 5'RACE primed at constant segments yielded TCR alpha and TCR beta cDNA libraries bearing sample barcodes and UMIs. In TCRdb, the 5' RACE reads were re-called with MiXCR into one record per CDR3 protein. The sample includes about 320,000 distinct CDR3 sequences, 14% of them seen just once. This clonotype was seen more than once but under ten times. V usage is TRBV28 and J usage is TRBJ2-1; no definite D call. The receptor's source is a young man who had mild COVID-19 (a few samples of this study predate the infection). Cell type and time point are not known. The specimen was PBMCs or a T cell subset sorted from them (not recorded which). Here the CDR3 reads CASSLGQPNEQFF. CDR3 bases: TGTGCCAGCAGTTTAGGGCAACCCAATGAGCAGTTCTTC.